This is a list of T cell receptor beta chains from one sample in a study of identical twins. TCRdb independently ran MiXCR on the 5' RACE reads; one entry per CDR3 protein. The sample contains more than 1.5 million distinct CDR3 sequences, about 32% of which appear only once. What was sequenced was cord blood. The source is a newborn girl in good health. The conserved cysteine and the conserved F or W are not part of the CDR3 here. Not every row has a clone size; where given, it reads once, few, many or a size class.

size: -; J: TRBJ2-7; V: TRBV28; CDR3: AGSLIGRQGLNEQY
size: -; J: TRBJ2-7; V: TRBV5-1; CDR3: ASSTLAGDYNEQY
size: few; J: TRBJ1-2; V: TRBV27; CDR3: ASSGNRGYYGYT
size: -; J: TRBJ2-5; V: TRBV9; CDR3: ASSPGALDWQY
size: many; J: TRBJ2-7; V: TRBV5-1; CDR3: ASSSQYEQY
size: -; J: -; V: TRBV6-5; CDR3: ASSQLQGRSYNEQY
size: few; J: TRBJ2-1; V: TRBV6-5; CDR3: ASSYSSGVLEQF
size: -; J: TRBJ2-1; V: TRBV20-1; CDR3: SASPGLRYEQF
size: few; J: TRBJ2-7; V: TRBV27; CDR3: AIQDRVEFEQY
size: -; J: TRBJ1-2; V: TRBV30; CDR3: AWTKDRWGYT
size: -; J: TRBJ1-6; V: TRBV10-3; CDR3: AISESGGFSPLH
size: -; J: TRBJ2-1; V: TRBV11-2; CDR3: ASSLVVGNGDYGQF
size: few; J: -; V: TRBV9; CDR3: ASSVEAQPHNEQY
size: few; J: TRBJ2-5; V: TRBV20-1; CDR3: SAPSFQETQY
size: -; J: TRBJ2-7; V: TRBV3-1; CDR3: ASSQARDRFSYEQY
size: -; J: -; V: TRBV3-1; CDR3: ASTATPSGTQY
size: many; J: TRBJ2-3; V: TRBV25-1; CDR3: ASSEKDTQY
size: -; J: TRBJ1-2; V: TRBV7-9; CDR3: ASSRQGASANYGYT
size: few; J: TRBJ1-4; V: TRBV5-1; CDR3: ASALLDRNEKLF
size: -; J: TRBJ2-7; V: TRBV4-1; CDR3: ASSQEVGRLAGVQY
size: -; J: TRBJ2-6; V: TRBV4-1; CDR3: ASSQPGTGGAGANVLT
size: -; J: TRBJ2-5; V: TRBV29-1; CDR3: SVFSGRALNEQY
size: few; J: TRBJ2-3; V: TRBV12-3/TRBV12-4; CDR3: ASSPRREGTDTQY
size: -; J: TRBJ2-3; V: TRBV27; CDR3: ASRFRATGGTDTQY
size: -; J: TRBJ2-2; V: TRBV7-8; CDR3: ASSSPKGASGASGELF
size: -; J: TRBJ2-4; V: TRBV10-3; CDR3: AISELGGKDEQY
size: -; J: TRBJ2-3; V: TRBV5-1; CDR3: ASSLGLAGTTSDTQY
size: few; J: TRBJ2-1; V: TRBV7-9; CDR3: ASSPKEGAYNEQF
size: few; J: TRBJ2-6; V: TRBV12-3/TRBV12-4; CDR3: ASRITGANVLT